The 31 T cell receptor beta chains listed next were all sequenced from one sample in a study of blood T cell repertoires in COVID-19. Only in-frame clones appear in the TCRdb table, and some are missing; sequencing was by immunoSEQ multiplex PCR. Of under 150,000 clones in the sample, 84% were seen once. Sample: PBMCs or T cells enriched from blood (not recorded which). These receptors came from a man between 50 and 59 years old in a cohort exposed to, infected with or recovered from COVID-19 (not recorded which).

In DNA, the CDR3 is TGTGCCAGCAGCCCGGGAGGGGTGTGGACCGGGGAGCTGTTTTTT. This encodes CASSPGGVWTGELFF. The rearrangement uses TRBV5-6 and TRBJ2-2, with 8 bases that match TRBD2. The CDR3 sequence is 15 residues long. V trimming: 4 bases; J trimming: 5 bases; junction bases outside the gene matches: 7. CDR1 is SGHDT, CDR2 YYEEEE, per germline.

The CDR3 sequence: CASSLEPGSTQYF. The CDR3 coding sequence is TGTGCCAGCAGCTTAGAACCGGGTAGTACGCAGTATTTT. V usage is TRBV7-2 and J usage is TRBJ2-3; no firm D call. This CDR3 has 13 amino acids. The ends were cut back, 1 base at V and 8 bases at J, with 10 bases in the middle. The V gene's germline CDR1 is SGHTA and CDR2 FQGNSA.

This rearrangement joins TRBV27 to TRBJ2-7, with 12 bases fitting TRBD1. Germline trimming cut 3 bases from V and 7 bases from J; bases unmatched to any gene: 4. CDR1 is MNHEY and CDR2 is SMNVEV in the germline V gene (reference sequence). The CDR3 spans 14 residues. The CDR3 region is CASSFGTGGGEQYF. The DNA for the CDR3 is TGTGCCAGCAGTTTCGGGACAGGGGGCGGGGAGCAGTACTTC.

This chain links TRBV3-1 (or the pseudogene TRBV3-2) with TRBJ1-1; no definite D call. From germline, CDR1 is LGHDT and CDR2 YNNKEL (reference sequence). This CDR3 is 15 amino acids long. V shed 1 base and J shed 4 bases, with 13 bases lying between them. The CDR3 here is CASSQAGFQITEAFF. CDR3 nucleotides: TGTGCCAGCAGCCAAGCCGGGTTTCAGATCACTGAAGCTTTCTTT.

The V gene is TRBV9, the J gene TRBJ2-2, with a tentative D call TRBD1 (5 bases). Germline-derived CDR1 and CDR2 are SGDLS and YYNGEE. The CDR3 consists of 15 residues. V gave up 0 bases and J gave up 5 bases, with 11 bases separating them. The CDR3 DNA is TGTGCCAGCAGCGTAGATCAGGGTGGGACCGGGGAGCTGTTTTTT. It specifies CASSVDQGGTGELFF.

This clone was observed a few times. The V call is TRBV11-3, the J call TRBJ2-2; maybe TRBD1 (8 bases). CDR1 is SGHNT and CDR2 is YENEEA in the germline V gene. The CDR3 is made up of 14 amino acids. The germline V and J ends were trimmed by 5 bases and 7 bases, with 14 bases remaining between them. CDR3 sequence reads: CASSTTGEGGELFF. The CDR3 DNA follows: TGTGCCAGCAGCACGACAGGGGAGGGCGGGGAGCTGTTTTTT.

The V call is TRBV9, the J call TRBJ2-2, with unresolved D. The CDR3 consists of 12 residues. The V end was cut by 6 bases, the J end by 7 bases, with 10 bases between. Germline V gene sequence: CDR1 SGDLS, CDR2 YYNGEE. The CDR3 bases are TGTGCCAGCACCCAGGTTGGCGGGGAGCTGTTTTTT. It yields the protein CASTQVGGELFF.

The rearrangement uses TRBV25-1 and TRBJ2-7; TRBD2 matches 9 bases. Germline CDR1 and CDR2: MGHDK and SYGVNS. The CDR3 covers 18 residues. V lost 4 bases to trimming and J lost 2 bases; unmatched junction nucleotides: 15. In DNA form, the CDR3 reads TGTGCCAGCAGTGCTGGGGCAGGACTAGCGACTAGAACCTACGAGCAGTACTTC. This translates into CASSAGAGLATRTYEQYF.

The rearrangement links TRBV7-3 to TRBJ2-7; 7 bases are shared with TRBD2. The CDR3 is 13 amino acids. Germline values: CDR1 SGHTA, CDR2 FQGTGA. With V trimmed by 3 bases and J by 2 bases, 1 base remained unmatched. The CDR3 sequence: CASSFGGTYEQYF. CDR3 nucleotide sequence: TGTGCCAGCAGCTTCGGGGGGACCTACGAGCAGTACTTC.

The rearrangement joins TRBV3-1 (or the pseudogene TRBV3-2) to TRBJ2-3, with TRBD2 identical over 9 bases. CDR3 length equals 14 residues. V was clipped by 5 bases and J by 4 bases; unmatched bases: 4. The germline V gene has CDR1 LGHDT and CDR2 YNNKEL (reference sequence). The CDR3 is CASSFSGSPDTQYF. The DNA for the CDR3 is TGTGCCAGCAGCTTTAGCGGGAGTCCAGATACGCAGTATTTT.

The CDR3 loop is CASSIAALSNYGYTF. The CDR3 nucleotides are TGTGCCAGTAGTATCGCGGCGCTCTCTAACTATGGCTACACCTTC. V is TRBV19 and J is TRBJ1-2; D remains ambiguous. Germline values: CDR1 LNHDA, CDR2 SQIVND (reference sequence). Between the trimmed V and J ends, which lost 3 bases and 0 bases, there was a span of 11 bases. The CDR3 extends over 15 amino acids.

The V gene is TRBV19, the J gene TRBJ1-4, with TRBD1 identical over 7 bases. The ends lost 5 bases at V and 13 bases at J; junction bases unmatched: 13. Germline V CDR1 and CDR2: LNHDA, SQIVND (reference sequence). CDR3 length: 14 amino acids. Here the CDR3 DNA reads TGTGCCAGTAGTGTAACAGGGGCCACGGATATACTGTTTTTT. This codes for CASSVTGATDILFF. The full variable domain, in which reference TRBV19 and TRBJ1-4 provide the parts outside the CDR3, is DGGITQSPKYLFRKEGQNVTLSCEQNLNHDAMYWYRQDPGQGLRLIYYSQIVNDFQKGDIAEGYSVSREKKESFPLTVTSAQKNPTAFYLCASSVTGATDILFFGSGTQLSVL.

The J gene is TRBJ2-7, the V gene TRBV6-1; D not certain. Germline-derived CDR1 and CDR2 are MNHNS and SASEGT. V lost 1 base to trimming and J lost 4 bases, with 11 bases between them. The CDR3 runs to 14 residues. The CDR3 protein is CASSEDPRVYEQYF. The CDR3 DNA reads TGTGCCAGCAGTGAAGACCCCCGCGTTTACGAGCAGTACTTC.

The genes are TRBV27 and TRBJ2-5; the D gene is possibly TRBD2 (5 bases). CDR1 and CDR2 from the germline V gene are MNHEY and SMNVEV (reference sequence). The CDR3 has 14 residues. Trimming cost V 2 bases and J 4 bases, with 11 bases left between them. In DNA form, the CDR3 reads TGTGCCAGCAGTTTAAATTGGGCGGGAGAGACCCAGTACTTC. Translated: CASSLNWAGETQYF.

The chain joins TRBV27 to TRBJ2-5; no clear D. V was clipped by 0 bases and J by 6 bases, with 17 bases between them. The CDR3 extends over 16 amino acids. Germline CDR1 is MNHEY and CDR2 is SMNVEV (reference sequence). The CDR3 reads CASSLSMSRKVKTQYF. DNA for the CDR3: TGTGCCAGCAGTTTATCGATGTCCAGGAAGGTTAAGACCCAGTACTTC.

CDR3 sequence reads: CASSHFRQAYEQYF. DNA of the CDR3: TGTGCCAGCAGCCATTTCCGACAGGCCTACGAGCAGTACTTC. The chain recombines TRBV5-6 with TRBJ2-7; a possible D gene is TRBD1 (6 bases). V lost 4 bases, J lost 2 bases, and 13 bases lay in between. This CDR3 spans 14 amino acids. Germline V gene sequence: CDR1 SGHDT, CDR2 YYEEEE.

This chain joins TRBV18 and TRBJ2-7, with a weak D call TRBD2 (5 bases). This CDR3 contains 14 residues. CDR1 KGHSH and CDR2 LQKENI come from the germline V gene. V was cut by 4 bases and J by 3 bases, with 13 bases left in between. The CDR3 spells CASSLNGENYEQYF. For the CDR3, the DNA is TGTGCCAGCTCACTAAACGGGGAAAACTACGAGCAGTACTTC.

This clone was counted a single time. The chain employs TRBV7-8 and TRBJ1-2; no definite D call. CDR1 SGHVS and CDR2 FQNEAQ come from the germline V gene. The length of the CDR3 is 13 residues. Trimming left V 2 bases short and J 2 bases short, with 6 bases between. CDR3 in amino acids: CASSLPGNYGYTF. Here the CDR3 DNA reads TGTGCCAGCAGCTTACCCGGGAACTATGGCTACACCTTC.

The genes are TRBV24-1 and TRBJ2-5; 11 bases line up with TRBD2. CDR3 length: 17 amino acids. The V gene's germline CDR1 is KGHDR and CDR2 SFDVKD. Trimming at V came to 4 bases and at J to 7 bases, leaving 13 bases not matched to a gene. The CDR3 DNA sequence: TGTGCCACCAGTGACCCGACTAGCGGGGAACCCGGGGGGACCCAGTACTTC. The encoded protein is CATSDPTSGEPGGTQYF.

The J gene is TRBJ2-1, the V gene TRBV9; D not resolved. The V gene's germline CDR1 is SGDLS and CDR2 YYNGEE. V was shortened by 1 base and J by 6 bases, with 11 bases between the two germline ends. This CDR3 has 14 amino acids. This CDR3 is CASSVSLPGNEQFF. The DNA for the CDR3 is TGTGCCAGCAGCGTATCCCTACCGGGCAATGAGCAGTTCTTC.

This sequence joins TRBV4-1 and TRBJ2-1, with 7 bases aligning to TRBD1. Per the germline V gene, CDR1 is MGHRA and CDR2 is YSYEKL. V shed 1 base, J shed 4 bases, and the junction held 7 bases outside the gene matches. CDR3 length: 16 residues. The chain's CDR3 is CASSQVPGQTYNEQFF. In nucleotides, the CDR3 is TGCGCCAGCAGCCAAGTTCCGGGACAGACTTACAATGAGCAGTTCTTC.

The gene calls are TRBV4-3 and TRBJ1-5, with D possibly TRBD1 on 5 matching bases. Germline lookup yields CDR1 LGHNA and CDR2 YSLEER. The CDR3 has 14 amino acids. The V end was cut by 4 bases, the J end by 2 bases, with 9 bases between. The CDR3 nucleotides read TGCGCCAGCAGCCCAGGGCAGGGCAATCAGCCCCAGCATTTT. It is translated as CASSPGQGNQPQHF.

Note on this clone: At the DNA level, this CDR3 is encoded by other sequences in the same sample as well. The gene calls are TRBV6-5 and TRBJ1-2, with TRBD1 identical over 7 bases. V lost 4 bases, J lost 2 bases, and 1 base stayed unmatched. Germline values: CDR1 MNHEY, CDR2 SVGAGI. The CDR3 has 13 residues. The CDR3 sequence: CASSSQGNYGYTF. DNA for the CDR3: TGTGCCAGCAGTTCACAGGGGAACTATGGCTACACCTTC.

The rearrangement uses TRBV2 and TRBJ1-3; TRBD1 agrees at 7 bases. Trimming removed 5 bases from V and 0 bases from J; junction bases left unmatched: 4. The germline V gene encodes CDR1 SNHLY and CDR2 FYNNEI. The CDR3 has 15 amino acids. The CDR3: CASSPGQSSGNTIYF. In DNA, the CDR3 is TGTGCCAGCAGTCCGGGACAGAGCTCTGGAAACACCATATATTTT.

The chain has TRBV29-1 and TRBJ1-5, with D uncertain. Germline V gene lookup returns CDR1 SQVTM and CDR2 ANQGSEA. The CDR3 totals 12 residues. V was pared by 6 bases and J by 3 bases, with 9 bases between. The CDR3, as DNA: TGCAGCGTGGGGAGTTTCAATCAGCCCCAGCATTTT. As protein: CSVGSFNQPQHF.

CDR3 DNA sequence: TGTGCCAGTACCCCTTTCGGGGATTGGGGCAATCAGCCCCAGCATTTT. It yields the protein CASTPFGDWGNQPQHF. The chain couples TRBV19 to TRBJ1-5; D remains unclear. This CDR3 is 16 amino acids long. CDR1 is LNHDA, CDR2 SQIVND, per germline (reference sequence). V shed 7 bases and J shed 2 bases, with 18 bases lying between them.

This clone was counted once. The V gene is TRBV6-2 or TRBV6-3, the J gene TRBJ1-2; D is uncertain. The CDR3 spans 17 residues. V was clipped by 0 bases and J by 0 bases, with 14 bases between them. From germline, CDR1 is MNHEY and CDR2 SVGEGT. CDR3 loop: CASSYSRGEGSNYGYTF. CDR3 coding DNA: TGTGCCAGCAGTTACTCGAGAGGAGAGGGCTCTAACTATGGCTACACCTTC.

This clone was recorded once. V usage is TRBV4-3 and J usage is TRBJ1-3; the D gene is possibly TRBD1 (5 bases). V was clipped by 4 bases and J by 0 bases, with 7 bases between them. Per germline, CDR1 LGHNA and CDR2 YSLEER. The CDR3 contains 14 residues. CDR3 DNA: TGCGCCAGCAGCCCAGGGTACTCTGGAAACACCATATATTTT. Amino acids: CASSPGYSGNTIYF.

The CDR3: CASSLYAGGPEETQYF. Written as DNA, the CDR3 is TGTGCCAGCAGTTTATACGCGGGAGGGCCAGAGGAGACCCAGTACTTC. The V and J genes are TRBV28 and TRBJ2-5; 9 bases align to TRBD2. In germline, CDR1 is MDHEN, CDR2 SYDVKM. CDR3 length: 16 amino acids. V trimming: 1 base; J trimming: 5 bases; junction bases outside the gene matches: 8.

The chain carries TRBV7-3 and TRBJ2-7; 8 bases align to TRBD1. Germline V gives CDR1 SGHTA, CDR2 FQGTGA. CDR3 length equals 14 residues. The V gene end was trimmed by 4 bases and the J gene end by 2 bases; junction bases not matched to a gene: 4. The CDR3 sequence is CASSSLDRAYEQYF. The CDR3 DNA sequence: TGTGCCAGCAGCTCTTTGGACAGGGCCTACGAGCAGTACTTC.

The CDR3 is CASSLVSGEQFF. The DNA of the CDR3 is TGTGCCAGCAGCTTAGTCAGCGGTGAGCAGTTCTTC. The chain recombines TRBV7-8 with TRBJ2-1, with D possibly matching TRBD2 (5 bases). Germline CDR1 and CDR2: SGHVS and FQNEAQ. The CDR3 contains 12 residues. The germline V and J ends were trimmed by 1 base and 9 bases, with 7 bases remaining between them.